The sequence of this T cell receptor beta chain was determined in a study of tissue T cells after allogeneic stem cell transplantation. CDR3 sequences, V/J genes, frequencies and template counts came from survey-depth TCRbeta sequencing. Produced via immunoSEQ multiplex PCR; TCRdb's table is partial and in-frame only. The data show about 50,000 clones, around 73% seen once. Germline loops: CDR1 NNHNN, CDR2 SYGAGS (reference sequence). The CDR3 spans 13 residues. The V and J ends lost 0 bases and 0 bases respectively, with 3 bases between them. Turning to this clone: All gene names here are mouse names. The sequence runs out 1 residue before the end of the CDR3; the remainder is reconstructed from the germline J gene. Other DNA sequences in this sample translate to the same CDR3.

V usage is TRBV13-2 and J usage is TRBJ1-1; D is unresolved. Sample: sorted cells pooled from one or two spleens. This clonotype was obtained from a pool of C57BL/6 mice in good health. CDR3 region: CASGDGQNTEVFF. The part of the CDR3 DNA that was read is TGTGCCAGCGGTGATGGACAGAACACAGAAGTCTTC.